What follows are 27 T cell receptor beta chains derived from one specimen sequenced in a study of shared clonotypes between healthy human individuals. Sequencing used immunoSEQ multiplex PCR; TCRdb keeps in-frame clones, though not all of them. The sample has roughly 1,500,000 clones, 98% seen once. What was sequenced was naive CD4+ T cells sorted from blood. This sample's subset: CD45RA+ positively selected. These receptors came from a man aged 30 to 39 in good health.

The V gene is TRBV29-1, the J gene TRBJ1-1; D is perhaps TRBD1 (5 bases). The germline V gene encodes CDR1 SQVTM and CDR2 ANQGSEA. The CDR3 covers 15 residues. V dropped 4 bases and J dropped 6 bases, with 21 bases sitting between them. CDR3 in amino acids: CSVVWSGRVRPEAFF. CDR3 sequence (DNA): TGCAGCGTTGTCTGGTCGGGCAGGGTGAGGCCTGAAGCTTTCTTT. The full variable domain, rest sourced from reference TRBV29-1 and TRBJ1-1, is SAVISQKPSRDICQRGTSLTIQCQVDSQVTMMFWYRQQPGQSLTLIATANQGSEATYESGFVIDKFPISRPNLTFSTLTVSNMSPEDSSIYLCSVVWSGRVRPEAFFGQGTRLTVV.

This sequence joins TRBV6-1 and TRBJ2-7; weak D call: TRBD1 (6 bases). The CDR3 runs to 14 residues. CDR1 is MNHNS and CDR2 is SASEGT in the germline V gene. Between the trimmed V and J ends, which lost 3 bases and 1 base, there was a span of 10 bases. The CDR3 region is CASSDRTASYEQYF. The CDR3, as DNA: TGTGCCAGCAGTGACCGGACAGCGTCCTACGAGCAGTACTTC.

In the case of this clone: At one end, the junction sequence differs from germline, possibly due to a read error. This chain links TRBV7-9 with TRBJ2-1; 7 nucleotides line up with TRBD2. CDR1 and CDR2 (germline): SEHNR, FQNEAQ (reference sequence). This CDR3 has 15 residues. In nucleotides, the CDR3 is TGTGCCAGCAGTTTAGCGGGTTTATGGGGAAATGAGCAGTTCTTC. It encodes CASSLAGLWGNEQFF.

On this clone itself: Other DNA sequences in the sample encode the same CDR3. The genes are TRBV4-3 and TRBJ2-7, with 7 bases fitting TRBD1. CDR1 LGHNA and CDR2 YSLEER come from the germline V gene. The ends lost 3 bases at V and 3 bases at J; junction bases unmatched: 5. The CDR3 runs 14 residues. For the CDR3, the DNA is TGCGCCAGCAGCCAGGCGAGGGACAGCTACGAGCAGTACTTC. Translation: CASSQARDSYEQYF.

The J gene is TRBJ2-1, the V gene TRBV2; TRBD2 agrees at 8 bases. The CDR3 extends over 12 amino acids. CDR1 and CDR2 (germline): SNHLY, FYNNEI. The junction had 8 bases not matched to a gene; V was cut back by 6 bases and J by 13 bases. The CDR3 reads CASRLTSEHQFF. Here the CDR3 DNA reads TGTGCCAGCAGACTGACTAGCGAACATCAGTTCTTC.

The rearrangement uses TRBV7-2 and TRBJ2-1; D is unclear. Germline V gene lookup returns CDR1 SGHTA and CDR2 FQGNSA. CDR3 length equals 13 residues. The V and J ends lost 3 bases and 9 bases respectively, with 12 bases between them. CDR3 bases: TGTGCCAGCAGCTTCCCAAATACCCCTGAGCAGTTCTTC. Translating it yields CASSFPNTPEQFF. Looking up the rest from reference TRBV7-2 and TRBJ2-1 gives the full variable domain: GAGVSQSPSNKVTEKGKDVELRCDPISGHTALYWYRQSLGQGLEFLIYFQGNSAPDKSGLPSDRFSAERTGGSVSTLTIQRTQQEDSAVYLCASSFPNTPEQFFGPGTRLTVL.

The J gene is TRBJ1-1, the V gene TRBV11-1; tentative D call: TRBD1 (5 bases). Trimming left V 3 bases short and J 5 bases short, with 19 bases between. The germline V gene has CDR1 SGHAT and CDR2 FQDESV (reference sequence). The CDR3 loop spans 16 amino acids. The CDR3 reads CASSLKQGQWGTEAFF. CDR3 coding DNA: TGTGCCAGCAGCTTGAAGCAGGGCCAATGGGGAACTGAAGCTTTCTTT.

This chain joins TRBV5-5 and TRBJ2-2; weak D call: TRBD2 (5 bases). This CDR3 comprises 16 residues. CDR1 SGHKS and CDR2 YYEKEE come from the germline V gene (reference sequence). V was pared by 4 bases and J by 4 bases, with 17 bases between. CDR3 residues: CASSPLTGILTGELFF. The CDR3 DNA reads TGTGCCAGCAGCCCGTTAACCGGGATACTCACCGGGGAGCTGTTTTTT.

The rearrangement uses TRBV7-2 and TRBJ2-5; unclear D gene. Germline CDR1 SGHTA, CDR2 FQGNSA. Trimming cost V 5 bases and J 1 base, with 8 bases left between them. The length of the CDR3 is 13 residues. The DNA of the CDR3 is TGTGCCAGCAGCCCCCCGAGCCAAGAGACCCAGTACTTC. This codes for CASSPPSQETQYF. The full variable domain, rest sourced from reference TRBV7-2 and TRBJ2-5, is GAGVSQSPSNKVTEKGKDVELRCDPISGHTALYWYRQSLGQGLEFLIYFQGNSAPDKSGLPSDRFSAERTGGSVSTLTIQRTQQEDSAVYLCASSPPSQETQYFGPGTRLLVL.

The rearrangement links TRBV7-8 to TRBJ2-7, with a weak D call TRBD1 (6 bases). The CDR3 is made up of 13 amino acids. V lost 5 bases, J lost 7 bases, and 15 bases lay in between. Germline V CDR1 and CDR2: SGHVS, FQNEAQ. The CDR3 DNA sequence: TGTGCCAGCAGCCCATCTACTAGGGGGGAGCAGTACTTC. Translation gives CASSPSTRGEQYF.

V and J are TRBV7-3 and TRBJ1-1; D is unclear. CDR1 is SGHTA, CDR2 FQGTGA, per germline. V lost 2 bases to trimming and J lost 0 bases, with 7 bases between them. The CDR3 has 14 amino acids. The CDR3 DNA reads TGTGCCAGCAGCTTATCGGCGGTGAACACTGAAGCTTTCTTT. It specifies CASSLSAVNTEAFF.

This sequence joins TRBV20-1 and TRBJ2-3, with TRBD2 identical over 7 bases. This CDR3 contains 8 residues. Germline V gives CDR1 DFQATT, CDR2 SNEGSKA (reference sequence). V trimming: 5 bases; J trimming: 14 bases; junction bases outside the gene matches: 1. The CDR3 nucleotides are TGCAGTGCTCCGGGGGGGTATTTT. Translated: CSAPGGYF.

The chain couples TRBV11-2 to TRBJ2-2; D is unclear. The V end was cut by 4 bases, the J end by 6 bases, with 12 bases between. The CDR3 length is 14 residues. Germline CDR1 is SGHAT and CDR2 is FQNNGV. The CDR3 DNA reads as TGTGCCAGCAGCTCCTACAAGGGCTCCGGGGAGCTGTTTTTT. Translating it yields CASSSYKGSGELFF.

The CDR3 protein is CSATTGREQFF. In nucleotides, the CDR3 is TGCAGTGCAACGACAGGGAGAGAGCAGTTCTTC. The chain employs TRBV20-1 and TRBJ2-1; 7 bases match TRBD1. Germline CDR1 is DFQATT and CDR2 is SNEGSKA (reference sequence). The CDR3 totals 11 residues. Trimming at V came to 6 bases and at J to 10 bases, leaving 6 bases not matched to a gene.

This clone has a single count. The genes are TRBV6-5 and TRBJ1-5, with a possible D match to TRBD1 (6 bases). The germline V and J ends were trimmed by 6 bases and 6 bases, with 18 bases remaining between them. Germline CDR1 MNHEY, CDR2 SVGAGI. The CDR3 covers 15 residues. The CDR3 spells CASSPTGLSGQPQHF. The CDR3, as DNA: TGTGCCAGCAGCCCAACAGGGCTATCAGGTCAGCCCCAGCATTTT.

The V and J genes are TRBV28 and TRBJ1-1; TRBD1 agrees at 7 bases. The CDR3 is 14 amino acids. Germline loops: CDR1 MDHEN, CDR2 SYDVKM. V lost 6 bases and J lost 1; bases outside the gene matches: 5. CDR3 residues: CASSGGTANTEAFF. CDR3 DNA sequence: TGTGCCAGCAGCGGAGGGACAGCGAACACTGAAGCTTTCTTT.

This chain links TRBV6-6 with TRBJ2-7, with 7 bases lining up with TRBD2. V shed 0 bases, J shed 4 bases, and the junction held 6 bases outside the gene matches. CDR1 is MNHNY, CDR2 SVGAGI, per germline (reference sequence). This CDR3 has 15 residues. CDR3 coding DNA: TGTGCCAGCAGTTACTCTGCTAGCGGAACGTACGAGCAGTACTTC. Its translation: CASSYSASGTYEQYF.

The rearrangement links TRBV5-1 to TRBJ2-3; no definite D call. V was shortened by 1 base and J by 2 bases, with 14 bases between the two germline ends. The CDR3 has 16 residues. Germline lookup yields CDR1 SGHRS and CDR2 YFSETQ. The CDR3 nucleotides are TGCGCCAGCAGCTTGATAGTAGCCCGCGCCACAGATACGCAGTATTTT. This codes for CASSLIVARATDTQYF. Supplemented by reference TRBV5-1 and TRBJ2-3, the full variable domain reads KAGVTQTPRYLIKTRGQQVTLSCSPISGHRSVSWYQQTPGQGLQFLFEYFSETQRNKGNFPGRFSGRQFSNSRSEMNVSTLELGDSALYLCASSLIVARATDTQYFGPGTRLTVL.

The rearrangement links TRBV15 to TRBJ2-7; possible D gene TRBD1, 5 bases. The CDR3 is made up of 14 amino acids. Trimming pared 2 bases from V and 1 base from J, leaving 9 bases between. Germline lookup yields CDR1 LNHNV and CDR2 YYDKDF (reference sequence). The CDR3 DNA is TGTGCCACCAGCAGATCCGACAGATCCTACGAGCAGTACTTC. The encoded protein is CATSRSDRSYEQYF.

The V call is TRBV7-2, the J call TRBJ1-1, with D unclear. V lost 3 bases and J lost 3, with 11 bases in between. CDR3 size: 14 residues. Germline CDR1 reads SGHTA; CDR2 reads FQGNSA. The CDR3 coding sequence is TGTGCCAGCAGCTTCAGGAACCTATACACTGAAGCTTTCTTT. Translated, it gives CASSFRNLYTEAFF.

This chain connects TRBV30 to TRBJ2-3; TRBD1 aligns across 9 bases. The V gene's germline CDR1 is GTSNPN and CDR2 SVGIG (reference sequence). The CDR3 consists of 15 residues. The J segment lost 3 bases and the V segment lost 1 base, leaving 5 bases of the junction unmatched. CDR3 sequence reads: CAWSATGGRTDTQYF. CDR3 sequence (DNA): TGTGCCTGGAGTGCCACAGGGGGCAGAACAGATACGCAGTATTTT.

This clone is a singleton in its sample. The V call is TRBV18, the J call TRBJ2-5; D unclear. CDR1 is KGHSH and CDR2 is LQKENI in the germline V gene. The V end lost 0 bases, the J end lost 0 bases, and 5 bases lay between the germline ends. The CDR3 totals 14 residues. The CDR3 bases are TGTGCCAGCTCACCACCCACAGACCAAGAGACCCAGTACTTC. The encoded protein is CASSPPTDQETQYF.

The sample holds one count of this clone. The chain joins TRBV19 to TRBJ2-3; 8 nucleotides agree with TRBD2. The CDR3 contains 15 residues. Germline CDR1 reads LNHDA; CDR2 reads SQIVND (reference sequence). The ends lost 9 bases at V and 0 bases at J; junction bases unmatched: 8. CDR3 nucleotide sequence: TGTGCCAGCCGACTACTAGCGGCTAGCACAGATACGCAGTATTTT. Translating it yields CASRLLAASTDTQYF.

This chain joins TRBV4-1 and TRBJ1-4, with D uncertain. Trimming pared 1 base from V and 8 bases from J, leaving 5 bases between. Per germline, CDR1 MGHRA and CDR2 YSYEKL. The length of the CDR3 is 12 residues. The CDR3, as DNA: TGCGCCAGCAGCCAAGTCGCCGAAAAACTGTTTTTT. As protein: CASSQVAEKLFF.

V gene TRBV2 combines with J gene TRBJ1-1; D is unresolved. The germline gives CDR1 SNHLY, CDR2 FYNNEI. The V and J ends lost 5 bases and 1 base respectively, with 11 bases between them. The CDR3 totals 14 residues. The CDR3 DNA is TGTGCCAGCAGTTCTCAGGTCTCGAACACTGAAGCTTTCTTT. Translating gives CASSSQVSNTEAFF.

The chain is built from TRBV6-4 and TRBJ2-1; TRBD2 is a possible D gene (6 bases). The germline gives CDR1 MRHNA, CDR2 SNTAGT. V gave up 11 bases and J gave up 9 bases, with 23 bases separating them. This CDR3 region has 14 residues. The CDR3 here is CASRPYGGAGEQFF. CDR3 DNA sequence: TGTGCCTCTCGGCCCTACGGGGGAGCGGGTGAGCAGTTCTTC.

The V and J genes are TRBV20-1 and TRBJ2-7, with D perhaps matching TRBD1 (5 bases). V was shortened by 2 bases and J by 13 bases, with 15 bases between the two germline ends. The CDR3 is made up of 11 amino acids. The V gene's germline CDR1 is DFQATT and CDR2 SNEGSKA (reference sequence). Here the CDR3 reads CSARPAGPAYF. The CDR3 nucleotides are TGCAGTGCTAGACCTGCAGGGCCTGCCTACTTC.